What follows describes a single TCR beta chain. What it binds is unknown. The record originates from a study of CD8+CD57+ T cells in acquired aplastic anemia. Only patients with CD8+CD57+ cell expansion on flow cytometry were chosen for sequencing. Severe acquired aplastic anemia was present in all patients. The template for TCR beta VDJ and CDR3 sequence profiling was genomic DNA. TCRdb recomputed calls from the reads with MiXCR, one row per CDR3 protein. Among 150,000 to 200,000 distinct CDR3 sequences listed, approximately 48% were seen once. General study findings and limits: Comparison of patients with controls identified 25 to 30 shared CD8+ CDR3 sequences.

What was sequenced was sorted CD4+, CD8+, or CD8+CD57+ T cells (not recorded which) from PBMCs. This TCR was sampled from a human donor with aplastic anemia.

The CDR3 nucleotides are TGCAGCGTTGAAGGTGGACAGGGGGCATACAATGAGCAGTTCTTC. Translating gives CSVEGGQGAYNEQFF. This chain uses TRBV29-1 with TRBJ2-1, with TRBD1 matching 11 bases. Germline V gives CDR1 SQVTM, CDR2 ANQGSEA. The CDR3 consists of 15 residues. The J segment lost 4 bases and the V segment lost 1 base, leaving 3 bases of the junction unmatched.